The 15 T cell receptor beta chains presented below share a single source sample, sequenced in a study of T-cell reconstitution after alpha-beta-depleted transplantation in children listed by TCRdb under 2016. Receptor libraries were prepared by PCR. The data were produced on an Illumina HiSeq 2500. TCR libraries were prepared with molecular barcoding, using unique molecular identifiers to normalize TCRbeta repertoire quantification. Starting from the raw public reads, TCRdb applied fastp trimming at Q25, assembled clones with MiXCR and retained in-frame beta chains. Every distinct CDR3 protein forms one entry, paired with its most common genes and DNA. The sample records 230,000 or so distinct CDR3 sequences, 9.5% to 15% of which are singletons. The ten largest make up 2% to 3% of the sample. Specimen: PBMCs from the stem cell graft donor, collected from the stem cell graft. The receptors originated from a human donor who donated a stem cell graft to a child with acute lymphoblastic leukemia.

This clonotype came up many times. The V gene is TRBV7-6, the J gene TRBJ2-3; 10 nucleotides align to TRBD2. J lost 6 bases, V lost 0 bases, and 9 bases had no gene match. The CDR3 consists of 17 residues. Germline V lookup: CDR1 SGHVS, CDR2 FNYEAQ. The CDR3 loop is CASSLAAGGHARDTQYF. The CDR3 nucleotides are TGTGCCAGCAGCTTAGCAGCGGGGGGGCATGCGCGGGATACGCAGTATTTT.

This clonotype was detected ten times or more. The V gene is TRBV7-9, the J gene TRBJ1-5; no firm D call. The CDR3 loop spans 13 amino acids. CDR1 SEHNR and CDR2 FQNEAQ come from the germline V gene (reference sequence). Trimming cost V 1 base and J 5 bases, with 6 bases left between them. CDR3 DNA: TGTGCCAGCAGCTTAGACAAGGATCAGCCCCAGCATTTT. Its translation is CASSLDKDQPQHF.

The chain has TRBV4-1 and TRBJ2-7, with 10 bases matching TRBD2. The trim removed 6 bases at V and 0 bases at J, leaving 5 bases unmatched. This CDR3 spans 15 amino acids. Germline V gives CDR1 MGHRA, CDR2 YSYEKL. The CDR3 DNA reads as TGCGCCAGCAGTTCAGCGGGGGGGCCCTCCTACGAGCAGTACTTC. Its translation: CASSSAGGPSYEQYF.

This clonotype was seen ten or more times. The V gene is TRBV20-1, the J gene TRBJ1-5; D is possibly TRBD1 (6 bases). The germline V and J ends were trimmed by 0 bases and 1 base, with 10 bases remaining between them. Germline lookup yields CDR1 DFQATT and CDR2 SNEGSKA (reference sequence). This CDR3 comprises 15 residues. The CDR3 region is CSARDGDRSNQPQHF. DNA of the CDR3: TGCAGTGCTAGAGATGGAGACAGGAGCAATCAGCCCCAGCATTTT.

This clonotype showed up many times. This chain links TRBV4-2 with TRBJ1-1, with D maybe TRBD1 (6 bases). The CDR3 length is 14 residues. V was pared by 3 bases and J by 1 base, with 9 bases between. Germline-derived CDR1 and CDR2 are LGHNA and YNFKEQ. This CDR3 is CASSHSRGNTEAFF. The CDR3 DNA is TGTGCCAGCAGCCATTCCAGGGGGAACACTGAAGCTTTCTTT.

This clonotype was seen repeatedly, ten times or more. J is TRBJ2-5 and V is TRBV29-1, with 8 bases identical to TRBD1. V was clipped by 2 bases and J by 2 bases; unmatched bases: 4. The CDR3 has 14 residues. Germline assignment: CDR1 SQVTM and CDR2 ANQGSEA. The CDR3 reads CSVEWTGRQETQYF. The CDR3 DNA reads TGCAGCGTTGAATGGACAGGGAGACAAGAGACCCAGTACTTC. Complete variable domain (other parts from reference TRBV29-1 and TRBJ2-5): SAVISQKPSRDICQRGTSLTIQCQVDSQVTMMFWYRQQPGQSLTLIATANQGSEATYESGFVIDKFPISRPNLTFSTLTVSNMSPEDSSIYLCSVEWTGRQETQYFGPGTRLLVL.

This clonotype was seen many times. The rearrangement uses TRBV5-1 and TRBJ1-2; no clear D gene. Trimming cost V 5 bases and J 5 bases, with 13 bases left between them. This CDR3 is built from 13 residues. Germline CDR1 SGHRS, CDR2 YFSETQ. The CDR3: CASSPTLGYGYTF. CDR3 nucleotide sequence: TGCGCCAGCAGTCCCACCCTGGGGTATGGCTACACCTTC. Combining the CDR3 with reference TRBV5-1 and TRBJ1-2 gives the whole variable domain KAGVTQTPRYLIKTRGQQVTLSCSPISGHRSVSWYQQTPGQGLQFLFEYFSETQRNKGNFPGRFSGRQFSNSRSEMNVSTLELGDSALYLCASSPTLGYGYTFGSGTRLTVV.

This chain links TRBV30 with TRBJ2-7; 10 positions match TRBD1. The trim removed 3 bases at V and 6 bases at J, leaving 2 bases unmatched. CDR3 length: 12 amino acids. The germline CDR1 and CDR2 sequences are GTSNPN and SVGIG (reference sequence). The CDR3 DNA reads as TGTGCCTGGAGACGGACAGGGGGCGAGCAGTACTTC. This codes for CAWRRTGGEQYF.

This clonotype was seen at least ten times. The rearrangement uses TRBV5-1 and TRBJ2-7; perhaps TRBD2 as D (6 bases). From germline, CDR1 is SGHRS and CDR2 YFSETQ. V lost 2 bases and J 5 bases, leaving 8 bases between the germline ends. The CDR3 length is 12 residues. The CDR3 spells CASSFAGNEQYF. The CDR3 coding sequence is TGCGCCAGCAGCTTCGCGGGAAACGAGCAGTACTTC.

This clonotype was picked up a small number of times. The V and J genes are TRBV5-1 and TRBJ2-1; perhaps TRBD2 as D (6 bases). The V gene's germline CDR1 is SGHRS and CDR2 YFSETQ. This CDR3 spans 17 amino acids. V lost 3 bases, J lost 0 bases, and 16 bases lay in between. CDR3 sequence: CASSSGASASSYNEQFF. CDR3 sequence (DNA): TGCGCCAGCAGCTCGGGAGCTAGCGCGAGCTCCTACAATGAGCAGTTCTTC.

This clonotype occurred many times. V usage is TRBV5-1 and J usage is TRBJ2-7; D gene uncertain. Trimming removed 1 base from V and 5 bases from J, with 7 bases in between. CDR1 is SGHRS and CDR2 is YFSETQ in the germline V gene. The CDR3 consists of 12 residues. CDR3 sequence: CASSLKGNEQYF. CDR3 sequence (DNA): TGCGCCAGCAGCTTGAAAGGGAACGAGCAGTACTTC.

This clonotype was seen repeatedly, ten times or more. The chain carries TRBV12-3 or TRBV12-4 and TRBJ1-4; TRBD1 might be the D (6 bases). The CDR3 consists of 15 residues. Trimming stripped 5 bases from V and 8 bases from J, with 18 bases between. The CDR3 nucleotides read TGTGCCAGCAGTGACCGGAGGGGGGGGCAGGAAAAACTGTTTTTT. Translating it yields CASSDRRGGQEKLFF.

Remarks on this clonotype: This may be a read error, as it is one base from a much larger clone. The chain recombines TRBV29-1 with TRBJ2-7; 7 bases fit TRBD1. The germline V gene has CDR1 SQVTM and CDR2 ANQGSEA. The V gene end was trimmed by 5 bases and the J gene end by 3 bases; junction bases not matched to a gene: 4. The CDR3 contains 12 residues. The CDR3 sequence: CSVRGQYYEQYF. CDR3 DNA sequence: TGCAGCGTTAGGGGACAGTACTACGAGCAGTACTTC.

This clonotype was seen at least ten times. The chain joins TRBV19 to TRBJ2-1; no firm D call. This CDR3 contains 13 residues. The germline CDR1 and CDR2 sequences are LNHDA and SQIVND (reference sequence). Trimming cost V 1 base and J 8 bases, with 9 bases left between them. Here the CDR3 DNA reads TGTGCCAGTAGTATAGCCGCACGGGATGAGCAGTTCTTC. This codes for CASSIAARDEQFF.

This clonotype was observed at least ten times. This chain joins TRBV20-1 and TRBJ2-7; 8 bases match TRBD1. The CDR3 has 16 amino acids. The V gene end was trimmed by 4 bases and the J gene end by 4 bases; junction bases not matched to a gene: 15. Germline V gene data show CDR1 as DFQATT and CDR2 as SNEGSKA (reference sequence). CDR3 bases: TGCAGTGCTACAAGGACAGGGACTGCACCCCCATACGAGCAGTACTTC. Translating it yields CSATRTGTAPPYEQYF.